This is a list of T cell receptor beta chains from one sample in a study of CD8 T cells in Susac syndrome. TCRdb called the immunoSEQ multiplex PCR reads again in MiXCR, with one record for every CDR3 protein. The sample shows approximately 170,000 distinct CDR3 sequences, about 91% of them seen only once. Input material: CD4+ T cells from PBMCs. All receptors come from a human donor in good health. Each CDR3 is given with its conserved first and last residue. The order of the fields is D gene, V gene, clone size, CDR3 length, J gene, CDR3 DNA, CDR3 protein. The D gene is left open where the match is weak. Clone sizes are given selectively: once, few, many, or a class where the clone is expanded.

-	TRBV18	-	13	TRBJ1-5	TGTGCCAGCTCACCAGGCAGGGATCAGCCCCAGCATTTT	CASSPGRDQPQHF
-	TRBV7-2	-	14	TRBJ2-3	TGTGCCAGCAGCTTAGCCAGGAGCACAGATACGCAGTATTTT	CASSLARSTDTQYF
-	TRBV20-1	-	13	TRBJ2-2	TGCAGTGCTAGGACTGCGAACACCGGGGAGCTGTTTTTT	CSARTANTGELFF
-	TRBV4-2	once	15	TRBJ1-1	TGTGCCAGCAGCCAAGAGACAGCCGAATTGTCTGAAGCTTTCTTT	CASSQETAELSEAFF
TRBD1	TRBV24-1	-	15	TRBJ2-2	TGTGCCACCAGTGATCCCGGGACAGGGGTCGGGGAGCTGTTTTTT	CATSDPGTGVGELFF
-	TRBV14	-	13	TRBJ1-2	TGTGCCAGCAGCCGGGGACATAACTATGGCTACACCTTC	CASSRGHNYGYTF
TRBD2	TRBV29-1	-	16	TRBJ2-5	TGCAGCGTCCAATTCCTAGCGGGAGTTCGGCAAGAGACCCAGTACTTC	CSVQFLAGVRQETQYF
-	TRBV19	-	16	TRBJ2-1	TGTGCCAGTAGTATAGACCCACTAGGACACCACAATGAGCAGTTCTTC	CASSIDPLGHHNEQFF
-	TRBV20-1	-	13	TRBJ2-5	TGCAGTGCTAGTTTAGGGGCCTTAGAGACCCAGTACTTC	CSASLGALETQYF
-	TRBV7-2	-	14	TRBJ2-7	TGTGCCAGCAGCTACCCCCCGGGGCGCCACGAGCAGTACTTC	CASSYPPGRHEQYF
TRBD1	TRBV19	-	18	TRBJ2-6	TGTGCCAGTAGTACCTCCGGGACAGGGGCTTCTGGGGCCAACGTCCTGACTTTC	CASSTSGTGASGANVLTF
-	TRBV7-9	-	14	TRBJ1-1	TGTGCCAGCAGCCCTTCACACATGAACACTGAAGCTTTCTTT	CASSPSHMNTEAFF
TRBD1	TRBV28	-	12	TRBJ1-2	TGTGCCAGCAGTTCCAGGGGGTATGGCTACACCTTC	CASSSRGYGYTF
-	TRBV20-1	-	12	TRBJ1-1	TGCAGTGCAACCGGAGGGGGCACTGAAGCTTTCTTT	CSATGGGTEAFF
-	TRBV24-1	-	11	TRBJ2-1	TGTGCCACCAGTGATTTCTATGAGCAGTTCTTC	CATSDFYEQFF
-	TRBV7-2	-	15	TRBJ1-6	TGTGCCAGCAGCTTATCCAGGCGCCGGGACCACCCCCTCCACTTT	CASSLSRRRDHPLHF
TRBD1	TRBV9	-	16	TRBJ2-1	TGTGCCAGCAGGGATGGACAGGCTGTTTCCTACAATGAGCAGTTCTTC	CASRDGQAVSYNEQFF
TRBD1	TRBV30	-	13	TRBJ1-1	TGTGCCTGGACCCGACAGGGGAACACTGAAGCTTTCTTT	CAWTRQGNTEAFF
-	TRBV5-4	once	15	TRBJ2-7	TGTGCCAGCAGCTTGGATCCAGGGGGGAGCTACGAGCAGTACTTC	CASSLDPGGSYEQYF
-	TRBV12-3/TRBV12-4	few	11	TRBJ2-7	TGTGCCAGCAGCCAACACGGGGAGCAGTACTTC	CASSQHGEQYF
-	TRBV4-2	-	16	TRBJ1-2	TGTGCCAGCAGCCAAGATTCACTCGGGGGGCGAAATGGCTACACCTTC	CASSQDSLGGRNGYTF
-	TRBV7-3	-	13	TRBJ1-1	TGTGCCAGCAGCTTATCGGCGAACACTGAAGCTTTCTTT	CASSLSANTEAFF
-	TRBV5-1	-	14	TRBJ1-4	TGCGCCAGCAGCTTGGACACAACTAATGAAAAACTGTTTTTT	CASSLDTTNEKLFF
TRBD1	TRBV7-8	-	16	TRBJ2-7	TGTGCCAGCAGCCCTGAATGGGCAGGGGGCCGGTACGAGCAGTACTTC	CASSPEWAGGRYEQYF
-	TRBV4-2	-	14	TRBJ2-4	TGTGCCAGCAGCCCCGGGGACACCGACGGGATTCAGTACTTC	CASSPGDTDGIQYF
-	TRBV5-1	-	14	TRBJ2-1	TGCGCCAGCAGCTTGCGGGCCGATTACAATGAGCAGTTCTTC	CASSLRADYNEQFF
TRBD2	TRBV7-7	-	15	TRBJ2-2	TGTGCTAGCAGTCCCACTAGCGACAACACCGGGGAGCTGTTTTTT	CASSPTSDNTGELFF
TRBD1	TRBV20-1	-	15	TRBJ1-4	TGCAGTGCTAGAGATGACAGGGCAACTAATGAAAAACTGTTTTTT	CSARDDRATNEKLFF
TRBD1	TRBV5-6	-	16	TRBJ2-2	TGTGCCAGCAGCTCGGTGGGACAGGTGAACACCGGGGAGCTGTTTTTT	CASSSVGQVNTGELFF